The 8 T cell receptor beta chains reported below all come from one sample, sequenced in a study of shared T cell receptors in the human thymus. Profiling relied on immunoSEQ multiplex PCR, and the TCRdb table lists in-frame clones only, not all of them. The sample shows hundreds of thousands of clones, 85% to 95% of them seen only once. Sample: thymocytes. The source of these receptors is a human donor.

The genes are TRBV18 and TRBJ2-2; TRBD2 aligns across 9 bases. The CDR3 sequence is 18 residues long. The V and J ends lost 4 bases and 4 bases, in that order; junction bases with no gene match: 13. Germline V lookup: CDR1 KGHSH, CDR2 LQKENI. DNA of the CDR3: TGTGCCAGCTCACTAATAACCGGGTGCGGGAGGGGCACCGGGGAGCTGTTTTTT. Its protein product is CASSLITGCGRGTGELFF.

J is TRBJ1-2 and V is TRBV7-9; no definite D call. V was clipped by 1 base and J by 8 bases, with 11 bases between them. The CDR3 sequence is 13 residues long. The germline V gene encodes CDR1 SEHNR and CDR2 FQNEAQ (reference sequence). The CDR3 DNA is TGTGCCAGCAGCTTAGGAGGCCTATGGGGCTACACCTTC. Its translation: CASSLGGLWGYTF.

The rearrangement links TRBV13 to TRBJ2-7; D may be TRBD2 (6 bases). Trimming took off 4 bases at V and 4 bases at J, with 17 bases between the two ends. Germline V lookup: CDR1 PRHDT, CDR2 FYEKMQ (reference sequence). This CDR3 region has 15 residues. The CDR3 region is CASSWGAVEGYEQYF. Here the CDR3 DNA reads TGTGCCAGCAGCTGGGGTGCGGTGGAGGGTTACGAGCAGTACTTC.

The chain combines TRBV4-1 with TRBJ2-1; 10 nucleotides line up with TRBD2. V lost 2 bases to trimming and J lost 10 bases; unmatched junction nucleotides: 8. The CDR3 spans 15 residues. Germline assignment: CDR1 MGHRA and CDR2 YSYEKL. CDR3 nucleotides: TGCGCCAGCAGCCAACGGCCGGGACTAGCGCCCGAGCAGTTCTTC. Its protein is CASSQRPGLAPEQFF.

V gene TRBV7-9 combines with J gene TRBJ1-1; no clear D. There are 14 residues in the CDR3. CDR1 SEHNR and CDR2 FQNEAQ come from the germline V gene (reference sequence). The V end lost 3 bases, the J end lost 1 base, and 9 bases lay between the germline ends. CDR3 DNA: TGTGCCAGCAGCTTTCACAGACAGAACACTGAAGCTTTCTTT. It is translated as CASSFHRQNTEAFF.

The V gene is TRBV13, the J gene TRBJ2-7; TRBD2 aligns across 7 bases. Trimming removed 2 bases from V and 4 bases from J; junction bases left unmatched: 8. The CDR3 consists of 15 residues. Per germline, CDR1 PRHDT and CDR2 FYEKMQ (reference sequence). Here the CDR3 reads CASSLSGMALYEQYF. CDR3 nucleotides: TGTGCCAGCAGCTTAAGCGGGATGGCACTTTACGAGCAGTACTTC.

CDR3 coding DNA: TGTGCCAGCAGCACTAAATGGGGATGGCGGGGCACCGGGGAGCTGTTTTTT. It translates to CASSTKWGWRGTGELFF. The chain employs TRBV7-8 and TRBJ2-2, with D maybe TRBD2 (6 bases). The V end lost 5 bases, the J end lost 4 bases, and 20 bases lay between the germline ends. The CDR3 runs to 17 residues. CDR1 and CDR2 from the germline V gene are SGHVS and FQNEAQ.

V usage is TRBV5-4 and J usage is TRBJ2-2; 8 nucleotides agree with TRBD2. The CDR3 consists of 17 residues. Germline lookup yields CDR1 SGHNT and CDR2 YYREEE (reference sequence). Losses at the gene ends were 4 bases for V and 5 bases for J; bases not matched to a gene: 13. CDR3 coding DNA: TGTGCCAGCAGCCGCGATGTTTACCAGCGGGAGACCGGGGAGCTGTTTTTT. Translating it yields CASSRDVYQRETGELFF. Full variable domain (rest looked up from reference TRBV5-4 and TRBJ2-2): ETGVTQSPTHLIKTRGQQVTLRCSSQSGHNTVSWYQQALGQGPQFIFQYYREEENGRGNFPPRFSGLQFPNYSSELNVNALELDDSALYLCASSRDVYQRETGELFFGEGSRLTVL.